This T cell receptor beta chain appears in the sequencing data of a study of T cells in Graves' hyperthyroidism and ophthalmopathy. V lost 0 bases, J lost 13 bases, and 5 bases stayed unmatched. Germline V gives CDR1 SGHTA, CDR2 FQGNSA. The CDR3 is 13 residues long. Amplified TCR beta CDR3 regions derived from RNA transcripts. The HTBI primer set was used in a first-round RT-PCR of the TCR CDR3. TCRdb recomputed calls from the multiplex PCR reads with MiXCR, one row per CDR3 protein. This sample has hundreds of thousands of distinct CDR3 sequences; 11% to 15% occur once, and the top ten carry 10% to 13%. This clonotype was seen ten or more times.

The clonotype comes from a woman in her late teens or twenties with Graves' hyperthyroidism. This chain connects TRBV7-2 to TRBJ2-5; 10 bases fit TRBD1. The source material was blood. As DNA, the CDR3 is TGTGCCAGCAGCTTAGCCATCGGGACAGGGGCGTACTTC. Translation gives CASSLAIGTGAYF. Full variable domain (missing parts from reference TRBV7-2 and TRBJ2-5): GAGVSQSPSNKVTEKGKDVELRCDPISGHTALYWYRQSLGQGLEFLIYFQGNSAPDKSGLPSDRFSAERTGGSVSTLTIQRTQQEDSAVYLCASSLAIGTGAYFGPGTRLLVL.